This T cell receptor beta chain was obtained from a study of shared clonotypes between healthy human individuals (dated by TCRdb to the early 2020s). Study-wide context: The cohort included three men and two women between 18 and 49 years of age. Libraries were prepared and TCR repertoires were sequenced by different laboratories using diverse techniques, in order to increase sequencing depth and limit assay-specific biases. Per donor, three plates each were used for CD4 naive and CD4 memory, two for CD8 naive, and one for CD8 memory. To estimate repertoire size and how much clonotype sharing occurs between individuals, the study deeply sequenced the blood TCR repertoires of five or six healthy adults. Leukapheresis yielded between about 0.9 and 9 billion PBMCs per donor.

The investigation overall reported the following: Even with the large sequencing depth, rarefaction of the sorted-subset datasets indicated that sequencing was incomplete. Pairwise subsampling led to the expectation that sequencing depth would affect the degree of clonotype sharing among donors. Sampling was limited to blood, and TCR repertoires in tissue likely differ from TCR repertoires in blood. When a handful of donors were compared, the shared fraction of clonotypes was around 4.6% for naive CD4, around 3.6% for naive CD8, 2.3% for memory CD4, and roughly 0.43% for memory CD8. Higher generation probabilities were observed for clonotypes shared by all four sorted-subset donors than for non-shared clonotypes. Larger estimated clonotype richness was generally found for naive subsets than for memory subsets. Because the study included only a small number of donors, the genetic and exposure-history diversity represented was limited.

Using the deep immunoSEQ assay, TCR CDR3 regions were amplified from genomic DNA by multiplex PCR. Extracted genomic DNA from each cell subset was distributed evenly across all wells of several immunoSEQ 96-well plates, and each plate was treated as a replicate. For sorted subsets, each replicate PCR was loaded with approximately 200 ng genomic DNA, equivalent to approximately 33,000 T cell genomes. The purified libraries were quantified using a Qubit 3.0 fluorometer, sized with a Bioanalyzer 2100, and then quantified again using the KAPA Library Quantification kit. Each immunoSEQ 96-well plate was sequenced on its own single-read 150-cycle Illumina NextSeq 550 flow cell. On the authors' methods: Because the immunoSEQ output held only junctional sequences and lacked quality scores, the filtering could not match the filtering applied to full-length reads. Sequences were annotated with PyIR, a Python wrapper for IgBLAST v1.9, and V/J genes and CDR3 were assigned using IMGT germline references. Reads with weak V/J assignments (E-value above 1e-6), missing CDR3, stop codons, out-of-frame junctions, or ambiguous translated residues were removed. V3J clonotypes were defined as sequences sharing the same inferred V gene, J gene, and CDR3 amino acid sequence. Percentage overlap between repertoires was calculated by dividing the number of shared unique clonotypes by the size of the smaller repertoire. Repertoire richness was assessed with RTK rarefaction, the Chao1 estimator, and Recon v2.1 estimates of unobserved clonotypes. For all TCRbeta clonotypes obtained by the gDNA method from a handful of donors, generation probabilities were computed with OLGA. The source is immuneACCESS, and TCRdb retained only in-frame sequences with V and J called. Part of the clones is not carried over; for the studies checked, unresolved V genes explain less than half of this, and the remainder is unexplained. The D gene and trimming were derived from the DNA, and the V and J assignments and clone size from that table. Counted in this sample were about 2 million clones; about 95% of them appeared once. More than 0.95% of the sample is in the top ten clones.

CD8 naive samples consisted of CD45RO-negative cells that were positively selected for CCR7, yielding a CD45RA+CCR7+ population without TemRA cells. The donors were healthy, HIV-negative adults with no recently reported acute infections or vaccinations. Every donor was a Caucasian adult residing in Nashville, Tennessee, USA. After blood collection by leukapheresis, PBMCs were isolated using Ficoll-Histopaque density gradient centrifugation and then cryopreserved in the vapor phase of liquid nitrogen. Analytical flow cytometry was used to check the purity and quantity of every magnetically sorted T cell population. From each sorted fraction, genomic DNA was isolated and quantified by UV absorbance on a Nanodrop 2000c. V is pruned by 0 bases and J by 5 bases, leaving 9 bases of the junction without a gene match. CDR1 and CDR2 (MNHNS, SASEGT) derive from the germline V gene. From cysteine to phenylalanine, the CDR3 is 16 amino acids long. The DNA shown is the 48-base CDR3, in frame from base 1.

A word on this clone: Its antigen is unknown. Base qualities are not provided; no much larger clone lies one nucleotide away.

Sample: naive CD8+ T cells sorted from blood. The cell subset or site label corresponds to: CD45RA+CCR7+. This clonotype was obtained from a man aged 18-30 years in good health. This receptor chain uses TRBV6-1 and TRBJ2-7, with 8 central nucleotides matching TRBD1. In nucleotides, the sequence is TGTGCCAGCAGTGAAGCGCTCGGGTCAGGGGGCGACGAGCAGTACTTC. It specifies CASSEALGSGGDEQYF.